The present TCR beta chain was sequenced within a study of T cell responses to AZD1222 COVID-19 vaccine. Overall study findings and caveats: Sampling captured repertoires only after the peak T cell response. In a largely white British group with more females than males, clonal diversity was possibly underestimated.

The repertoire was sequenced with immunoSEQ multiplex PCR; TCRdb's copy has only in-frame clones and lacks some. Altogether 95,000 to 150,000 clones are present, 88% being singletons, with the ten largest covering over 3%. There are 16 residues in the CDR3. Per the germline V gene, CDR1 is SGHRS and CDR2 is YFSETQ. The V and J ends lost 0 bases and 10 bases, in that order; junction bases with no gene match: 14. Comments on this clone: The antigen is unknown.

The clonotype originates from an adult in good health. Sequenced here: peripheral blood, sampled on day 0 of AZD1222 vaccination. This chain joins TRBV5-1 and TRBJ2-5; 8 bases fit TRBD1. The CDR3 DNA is TGCGCCAGCAGCTTGGACCGGGACAGGTCTCATCGGGGCCAGTACTTC. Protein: CASSLDRDRSHRGQYF.